This T cell receptor beta chain is from a study of blood T cell repertoires in COVID-19. Study in general: Acute and convalescent COVID-19 samples came from the United States, Italy and Spain.

A Seattle source enrolled patients during active infection and followed them longitudinally. Original analysis: Amplification with reference gene primers provided the estimates of nucleated cell counts. Measured with immunoSEQ multiplex PCR; TCRdb has only the in-frame clones, and not every one. V and J calls and clone size are given by that table; D and trimming were obtained from the DNA. The sample contains over 200,000 clones, about 90% of which appear only once. Material: peripheral blood. This receptor was obtained from a man aged 55 to 70 with COVID-19, enrolled during active disease.

CDR3 sequence: CASSPDSGGNQPQHF. The CDR3 coding sequence is TGCGCCAGCAGCCCGGACAGCGGGGGCAATCAGCCCCAGCATTTT. The chain couples TRBV5-1 to TRBJ1-5; D perhaps matches TRBD1 (6 bases). Germline CDR1 reads SGHRS; CDR2 reads YFSETQ. There are 15 residues in the CDR3. Trimming cost V 4 bases and J 2 bases, with 13 bases left between them.